These 25 T cell receptor beta chains share one sample of origin, sequenced in a study of shared clonotypes between healthy human individuals. The method was immunoSEQ multiplex PCR; TCRdb's version includes in-frame clones alone and lacks a portion of them. Of over 2 million clones detected, 85% to 95% appear once; the ten largest clones hold 0.1% to 0.15%. The sample comprised naive CD4+ T cells sorted from blood. Subset in this sample: CD45RA+ positively selected. The receptors derive from a man younger than 30 in good health.

This clone was counted at least ten times. Other DNA sequences of this sample code for an identical CDR3. The genes are TRBV12-5 and TRBJ2-1; TRBD2 might be the D (5 bases). Per the germline V gene, CDR1 is LGHNT and CDR2 is FRNRAP. The V gene lost 5 bases and the J gene lost 9 bases, with 14 bases spanning the gap. CDR3 length: 13 amino acids. This chain's CDR3 is CASGLYGSVEQFF. The CDR3 DNA reads TGTGCTAGTGGTCTCTATGGGAGTGTTGAGCAGTTCTTC.

This sequence joins TRBV7-2 and TRBJ2-7; D not certain. The CDR3 has 13 residues. Between the trimmed V and J ends, which lost 1 base and 4 bases, there was a span of 8 bases. CDR1 is SGHTA and CDR2 is FQGNSA in the germline V gene. The CDR3: CASSLVRPYEQYF. The CDR3 region has the DNA TGTGCCAGCAGCTTAGTTAGGCCTTACGAGCAGTACTTC.

This rearrangement joins TRBV19 to TRBJ2-3, with D perhaps TRBD2 (5 bases). Per germline, CDR1 LNHDA and CDR2 SQIVND (reference sequence). V lost 3 bases and J lost 6, with 16 bases in between. This CDR3 is 15 amino acids long. CDR3 nucleotide sequence: TGTGCCAGTAGTATTTCCACGGTTTCGGGGGATACGCAGTATTTT. Amino acid sequence: CASSISTVSGDTQYF. The whole variable domain, remainder taken from reference TRBV19 and TRBJ2-3, is DGGITQSPKYLFRKEGQNVTLSCEQNLNHDAMYWYRQDPGQGLRLIYYSQIVNDFQKGDIAEGYSVSREKKESFPLTVTSAQKNPTAFYLCASSISTVSGDTQYFGPGTRLTVL.

The chain links TRBV5-6 to TRBJ2-4; the D call may be TRBD1 or TRBD2 (5 bases each). V gave up 6 bases and J gave up 10 bases, with 20 bases separating them. The CDR3 length is 14 residues. Looked up from germline, CDR1 is SGHDT and CDR2 is YYEEEE. The CDR3 loop reads CASTSGPGPGIQYF. In nucleotides, the CDR3 is TGTGCCAGCACCTCGGGACCGGGCCCCGGGATTCAGTACTTC.

The chain carries TRBV5-1 and TRBJ2-1; D is unresolved. V was trimmed by 3 bases and J by 0 bases, leaving 13 bases between them. This CDR3 is 16 amino acids long. Germline V gene sequence: CDR1 SGHRS, CDR2 YFSETQ. The chain's CDR3 is CASSSVTGRSYNEQFF. As DNA, the CDR3 is TGCGCCAGCAGCTCGGTTACGGGCCGCTCCTACAATGAGCAGTTCTTC.

This clone was seen once. J is TRBJ1-2 and V is TRBV28, with no clear D. The germline V gene encodes CDR1 MDHEN and CDR2 SYDVKM. V was shortened by 2 bases and J by 7 bases, with 11 bases between the two germline ends. CDR3 size: 13 residues. CDR3 sequence reads: CASSLGSSIGYTF. The CDR3, as DNA: TGTGCCAGCAGTTTAGGGTCCTCTATTGGCTACACCTTC.

With regard to this clone: Other DNA sequences within the sample encode an identical CDR3. The chain is built from TRBV6-5 and TRBJ2-7; no clear D. Deletions cut 3 bases from V and 0 bases from J, with 6 bases between. Germline-derived CDR1 and CDR2 are MNHEY and SVGAGI. The CDR3 runs to 13 residues. Written as DNA, the CDR3 is TGTGCCAGCAGTTATGCAGACTCCTACGAGCAGTACTTC. Encoded protein: CASSYADSYEQYF.

The V gene is TRBV12-5, the J gene TRBJ2-2, with TRBD1 matching 8 bases. Germline values: CDR1 LGHNT, CDR2 FRNRAP. CDR3 size: 15 residues. J lost 5 bases, V lost 6 bases, and 8 bases had no gene match. The CDR3 sequence: CASGPQGARTGELFF. DNA of the CDR3: TGTGCTAGTGGACCTCAGGGGGCGAGGACCGGGGAGCTGTTTTTT.

A single count supports this clone. As DNA, the CDR3 is TGTGCCAGCAGAGGGACAGGAGAACTCGAGCAGTACTTC. The encoded protein is CASRGTGELEQYF. The rearrangement uses TRBV6-1 and TRBJ2-7; 8 bases line up with TRBD1. Trimming cost V 6 bases and J 6 bases; bases outside gene matches: 7. The CDR3 runs to 13 residues. The germline gives CDR1 MNHNS, CDR2 SASEGT.

The chain combines TRBV2 with TRBJ2-7; D ambiguous. Germline V gene sequence: CDR1 SNHLY, CDR2 FYNNEI. The CDR3 totals 12 residues. The germline V and J ends were trimmed by 5 bases and 4 bases, with 9 bases remaining between them. The CDR3 is CASSQSAYEQYF. As DNA, the CDR3 is TGTGCCAGCAGTCAATCGGCGTACGAGCAGTACTTC.

As regards this clone: This CDR3 fails to terminate in the conserved phenylalanine or tryptophan, so it likely reflects a read error. The DNA of the CDR3 is TGTGCCAGTCAAGAACTAGCCAAAAACATTCAGTACCTC. Translation: CASQELAKNIQYL. This sequence joins TRBV2 and TRBJ2-4; no clear D. Looked up from germline, CDR1 is SNHLY and CDR2 is FYNNEI. Trimming took 9 bases from V and 0 from J, leaving 9 bases between them. The CDR3 loop spans 13 amino acids.

The chain combines TRBV4-1 with TRBJ2-6; the match to TRBD1 covers 9 bases. V was pared by 1 base and J by 2 bases, with 12 bases of the junction left unmatched. CDR1 MGHRA and CDR2 YSYEKL come from the germline V gene. This CDR3 comprises 20 residues. DNA of the CDR3: TGCGCCAGCAGCCAAGCTCACCGGGACAGGGTGGCCGCTGGGGCCAACGTCCTGACTTTC. As protein: CASSQAHRDRVAAGANVLTF.

The chain's CDR3 is CASSEGGLGGANVLTF. In DNA, the CDR3 is TGTGCCAGCAGTGAAGGTGGCCTTGGAGGGGCCAACGTCCTGACTTTC. The V gene is TRBV25-1, the J gene TRBJ2-6; D remains unclear. Per the germline V gene, CDR1 is MGHDK and CDR2 is SYGVNS. V lost 2 bases to trimming and J lost 4 bases, with 12 bases between them. This CDR3 comprises 16 residues.

The chain joins TRBV30 to TRBJ2-5, with D possibly matching TRBD2 (6 bases). V was trimmed by 3 bases and J by 4 bases, leaving 9 bases between them. In germline, CDR1 is GTSNPN, CDR2 SVGIG (reference sequence). CDR3 size: 12 residues. The CDR3 nucleotides are TGTGCCTGGAGAAGGCGGGGAGAGACCCAGTACTTC. The encoded protein is CAWRRRGETQYF.

The chain couples TRBV6-1 to TRBJ1-2, with D hard to call. CDR3 size: 14 residues. Germline CDR1 and CDR2: MNHNS and SASEGT. V gave up 8 bases and J gave up 1 base, with 14 bases separating them. The CDR3 DNA follows: TGTGCCAGCTCCGGTACCGGCAGTAACTATGGCTACACCTTC. Amino acid sequence: CASSGTGSNYGYTF.

The chain combines TRBV6-5 with TRBJ2-3, with D possibly matching TRBD2 (7 bases). CDR3 size: 13 residues. Trimming stripped 11 bases from V and 0 bases from J, with 12 bases between. CDR1 and CDR2 from the germline V gene are MNHEY and SVGAGI. The CDR3 coding sequence is TGTGCCGCGGGGGCCCCTAGCACAGATACGCAGTATTTT. Protein product: CAAGAPSTDTQYF.

This chain joins TRBV5-1 and TRBJ2-7; 7 bases match TRBD2. Germline V gene sequence: CDR1 SGHRS, CDR2 YFSETQ. V trimming: 2 bases; J trimming: 3 bases; junction bases outside the gene matches: 2. The CDR3 is 13 residues long. The CDR3 region is CASSFSGLYEQYF. CDR3 bases: TGCGCCAGCAGCTTTAGCGGGCTCTACGAGCAGTACTTC.

This clone was seen only a few times. The V and J genes are TRBV6-5 and TRBJ1-5, with 12 bases that match TRBD1. Trimming cost V 6 bases and J 5 bases; bases outside gene matches: 2. Germline lookup yields CDR1 MNHEY and CDR2 SVGAGI. This CDR3 contains 14 residues. CDR3 DNA: TGTGCCAGCAGAGGGACAGGGGGCGATCAGCCCCAGCATTTT. This sequence encodes CASRGTGGDQPQHF.

The rearrangement links TRBV5-6 to TRBJ1-2; 8 nucleotides align to TRBD1. CDR1 and CDR2 from the germline V gene are SGHDT and YYEEEE. The CDR3 sequence is 15 residues long. V shed 3 bases, J shed 8 bases, and the junction held 12 bases outside the gene matches. The DNA of the CDR3 is TGTGCCAGCAGCTCCCCGACCGGGACAGGAGAGGGCTACACCTTC. Translation: CASSSPTGTGEGYTF.

This chain uses TRBV9 with TRBJ2-2; D is uncertain. The CDR3 spans 13 residues. Germline values: CDR1 SGDLS, CDR2 YYNGEE. V was clipped by 0 bases and J by 7 bases, with 7 bases between them. As DNA, the CDR3 is TGTGCCAGCAGCGTAGCCGTCGACGGGGAGCTGTTTTTT. Protein product: CASSVAVDGELFF. The full variable domain, its missing parts supplied by reference TRBV9 and TRBJ2-2, is DSGVTQTPKHLITATGQRVTLRCSPRSGDLSVYWYQQSLDQGLQFLIQYYNGEERAKGNILERFSAQQFPDLHSELNLSSLELGDSALYFCASSVAVDGELFFGEGSRLTVL.

The chain is built from TRBV5-6 and TRBJ1-1, with 10 bases that match TRBD1. CDR1 and CDR2 (germline): SGHDT, YYEEEE. The CDR3 totals 14 residues. Trimming cost V 4 bases and J 1 base; bases outside gene matches: 1. The DNA for the CDR3 is TGTGCCAGCAGCAGGACAGGGGGGAACACTGAAGCTTTCTTT. The encoded protein is CASSRTGGNTEAFF.

The J gene is TRBJ1-1, the V gene TRBV6-5; no definite D call. This CDR3 has 11 amino acids. V lost 10 bases, J lost 4 bases, and 10 bases lay in between. In germline, CDR1 is MNHEY, CDR2 SVGAGI. CDR3 in DNA: TGTGCCACCCGTTTCAGCACTGAAGCTTTCTTT. The encoded protein is CATRFSTEAFF.

V gene TRBV19 combines with J gene TRBJ1-5; the D gene is possibly TRBD1 (5 bases). The CDR3 is 16 residues long. Trimming took 6 bases from V and 0 from J, leaving 15 bases between them. CDR1 is LNHDA, CDR2 SQIVND, per germline (reference sequence). The CDR3: CASSRAVLNSNQPQHF. The CDR3 nucleotides read TGTGCCAGTAGCAGGGCAGTTCTAAATAGCAATCAGCCCCAGCATTTT.

The gene calls are TRBV6-5 and TRBJ1-1, with 9 bases that match TRBD1. The V gene end was trimmed by 6 bases and the J gene end by 5 bases; junction bases not matched to a gene: 7. The germline gives CDR1 MNHEY, CDR2 SVGAGI. There are 14 residues in the CDR3. CDR3: CASSWTGVKTEAFF. The CDR3 DNA reads TGTGCCAGCAGCTGGACAGGGGTAAAAACTGAAGCTTTCTTT.

The chain couples TRBV6-4 to TRBJ1-2, with TRBD1 matching 7 bases. This CDR3 comprises 16 residues. Germline assignment: CDR1 MRHNA and CDR2 SNTAGT. V dropped 4 bases and J dropped 0; count of bases not matched to a gene: 8. The CDR3 loop reads CASSVNGQDSNYGYTF. The CDR3 DNA reads TGTGCCAGCAGTGTCAACGGACAGGACTCTAACTATGGCTACACCTTC.